This paragraph reports one T cell receptor beta chain. Random hexamers were used to reverse transcribe roughly 0.45 to 1 ug of RNA. TCRdb ran MiXCR on the immunoSEQ multiplex PCR reads and lists one entry per CDR3 protein. The sample includes some 150,000 distinct CDR3 sequences, around 95% of them seen just once. This record comes from a study of CD8 T cells in Susac syndrome. The CDR3 is 15 amino acids. The germline V gene has CDR1 SGDLS and CDR2 YYNGEE. V lost 6 bases and J lost 3, with 16 bases in between. The sequence was obtained from a human donor with multiple sclerosis. Specimen: CD8+ T cells from PBMCs. The rearrangement uses TRBV9 and TRBJ1-5, with a tentative D call TRBD1 (5 bases). The CDR3 nucleotides read TGTGCCAGCACCCCGGGGGACGGTTTCAATCAGCCCCAGCATTTT. This translates into CASTPGDGFNQPQHF.